This is a list of T cell receptor beta chains from one sample in a study of CD8 T cells in ankylosing spondylitis. Via MiXCR, TCRdb re-called the 5' RACE reads, giving one row per CDR3 protein. This table has 85,000 to 90,000 distinct CDR3 sequences, 27% appearing once. Sequenced: blood, either unsorted or a sorted T cell fraction (not recorded which). Receptor source: a male donor with ankylosing spondylitis or in good health (not recorded which). The CDR3 runs from the conserved cysteine through the conserved F or W. A D gene is named only where the DNA matches it firmly. Size values are once, few and many counts, or a class for expanded clones, and some rows have none.

j_call,d_call,clone_size,v_call,cdr3_aa,cdr3_nt
TRBJ2-3,TRBD2,.,TRBV7-2,CASSLSTSGPGLDTQYF,TGTGCCAGCAGCCTCTCGACTAGCGGACCTGGGTTGGATACGCAGTATTTT
TRBJ2-3,.,.,TRBV20-1,CSAQLEADTQYF,TGCAGTGCCCAATTGGAGGCAGATACGCAGTATTTT
TRBJ2-7,.,.,TRBV7-9,CASSEEGPPEQYF,TGTGCCAGCAGCGAGGAGGGTCCGCCCGAGCAGTACTTC
TRBJ2-1,.,.,TRBV6-5,CASSYGYGTSYNEQFF,TGTGCCAGCAGTTACGGTTACGGGACGTCCTACAATGAGCAGTTCTTC
TRBJ1-4,TRBD1,.,TRBV7-2,CASSLQGGINEKLFF,TGTGCCAGCAGCTTACAGGGGGGGATTAATGAAAAACTGTTTTTT
TRBJ2-7,TRBD1,.,TRBV14,CASSQVQGARVEQYF,TGTGCCAGCAGCCAAGTTCAGGGGGCGAGGGTCGAGCAGTACTTC
TRBJ2-1,TRBD2,few,TRBV12-3/TRBV12-4,CASSFFSGRADEQFF,TGTGCCAGCAGTTTCTTCAGCGGGAGGGCCGATGAGCAGTTCTTC
TRBJ2-1,TRBD2,.,TRBV12-3/TRBV12-4,CASRPGTSGEAKGYNEQFF,TGTGCCAGCAGACCCGGGACTAGCGGGGAAGCTAAGGGCTACAATGAGCAGTTCTTC
TRBJ1-1,.,.,TRBV9,CASSGGGDLYTEAFF,TGTGCCAGCAGCGGCGGGGGGGACCTTTACACTGAAGCTTTCTTT
TRBJ1-3,.,few,TRBV12-3/TRBV12-4,CASSLFRGSGNTIYF,TGTGCCAGCAGTTTATTCAGGGGCTCTGGAAACACCATATATTTT
TRBJ2-2,.,few,TRBV20-1,CSAHLLADGELFF,TGCAGTGCTCATCTCTTAGCGGACGGGGAGCTGTTTTTT
TRBJ2-2,TRBD2,few,TRBV4-1,CASSQEDPGLAGASGELFF,TGCGCCAGCAGCCAAGAGGATCCGGGACTAGCGGGAGCTTCCGGGGAGCTGTTTTTT
TRBJ1-1,TRBD1,few,TRBV12-3/TRBV12-4,CASSSRDRGLIVPRMNTEAFF,TGTGCCAGCAGTTCCCGGGACAGGGGGCTGATTGTTCCCCGAATGAACACTGAAGCTTTCTTT
TRBJ2-5,.,few,TRBV12-3/TRBV12-4,CASRVRQETQYF,TGTGCCAGCAGAGTTAGGCAAGAGACCCAGTACTTC
TRBJ2-2,TRBD1,.,TRBV20-1,CSAKTGGNTGELFF,TGCAGTGCCAAAACAGGGGGAAACACCGGGGAGCTGTTTTTT
TRBJ1-1,.,few,TRBV20-1,CSARLPVDTEAFF,TGCAGTGCTAGGTTGCCAGTGGACACTGAAGCTTTCTTT
TRBJ1-1,TRBD1,.,TRBV12-3/TRBV12-4,CASSLGSDRANTEAFF,TGTGCCAGCAGTTTAGGCAGCGACAGGGCGAACACTGAAGCTTTCTTT
TRBJ2-7,.,few,TRBV5-1,CASSPQTGLSSYEQYF,TGCGCCAGCAGCCCCCAAACAGGGCTGAGCTCCTACGAGCAGTACTTC
TRBJ2-1,TRBD2,few,TRBV20-1,CSAPLGSGIAGEQFF,TGCAGTGCCCCCTTGGGAAGCGGGATCGCGGGTGAGCAGTTCTTC
TRBJ2-1,TRBD2,once,TRBV6-2/TRBV6-3,CASSTGLAGGLGEQFF,TGTGCCAGCAGTACCGGTTTGGCGGGGGGGCTCGGGGAGCAGTTCTTC
TRBJ1-4,.,.,TRBV11-2,CASSFGTLGEKLFF,TGTGCCAGCAGCTTCGGTACCCTTGGGGAAAAACTGTTTTTT
TRBJ2-1,TRBD2,.,TRBV27,CASSLSVERGPRMEQFF,TGTGCCAGCAGTTTATCGGTGGAGCGGGGGCCTCGCATGGAGCAGTTCTTC
TRBJ2-5,TRBD1,few,TRBV11-2,CASSHYPRTGGETQYF,TGTGCCAGCAGCCACTATCCTCGGACAGGCGGAGAGACCCAGTACTTC
TRBJ1-6,.,few,TRBV2,CASSEGSPLHF,TGTGCCAGCAGTGAGGGTTCACCCCTCCACTTT
TRBJ2-3,TRBD2,.,TRBV5-1,CASSLALAGVADTQYF,TGCGCCAGCAGCTTGGCACTAGCGGGAGTGGCAGATACGCAGTATTTT
TRBJ1-1,.,.,TRBV5-1,CASRLVTFRGDTEAFF,TGCGCCAGCAGGTTGGTGACCTTCAGAGGGGACACTGAAGCTTTCTTT
TRBJ1-1,.,.,TRBV25-1,CASSASGAKPGAFF,TGTGCCAGCAGTGCATCCGGGGCCAAGCCGGGGGCTTTCTTT
TRBJ2-3,.,.,TRBV7-9,CASSGVGDNTDTQYF,TGTGCCAGCAGCGGTGTTGGAGACAACACAGATACGCAGTATTTT
TRBJ2-1,TRBD1,few,TRBV29-1,CSVDKTGAYNEQFF,TGCAGCGTTGATAAGACAGGGGCCTACAATGAGCAGTTCTTC
TRBJ1-5,.,.,TRBV20-1,CSARDRSPEYSNQPQHF,TGCAGTGCTAGAGATCGGTCGCCAGAATATAGCAATCAGCCCCAGCATTTT
TRBJ1-4,TRBD1,.,TRBV29-1,CSVQQRGGQGDEKLFF,TGCAGCGTTCAACAACGAGGGGGACAGGGAGATGAAAAACTGTTTTTT
TRBJ2-5,TRBD2,few,TRBV12-3/TRBV12-4,CASSSGLAGERGETQYF,TGTGCCAGCAGTTCCGGACTAGCGGGGGAGCGAGGAGAGACCCAGTACTTC
TRBJ2-3,.,.,TRBV6-5,CASSYWIETAGDTQYF,TGTGCCAGCAGTTACTGGATCGAGACAGCGGGAGATACGCAGTATTTT
TRBJ1-2,.,.,TRBV6-1,CASSRITYYGYTF,TGTGCCAGCAGTAGAATTACCTACTATGGCTACACCTTC
TRBJ1-1,.,.,TRBV6-5,CASSYSENGGHAFF,TGTGCCAGCAGTTACTCGGAAAATGGAGGGCACGCTTTCTTT
TRBJ2-4,.,many,TRBV18,CASSPIATEKNIQYF,TGTGCCAGCTCACCGATCGCTACAGAGAAAAACATTCAGTACTTC
TRBJ2-7,TRBD2,few,TRBV7-9,CASSLIGTGLNYEQYF,TGTGCCAGCAGCCTGATAGGAACGGGACTAAACTACGAGCAGTACTTC
TRBJ2-3,.,few,TRBV11-2,CASSLLASSTDTQYF,TGTGCCAGCAGCTTACTAGCGTCTAGCACAGATACGCAGTATTTT
TRBJ2-3,TRBD2,few,TRBV18,CASSPYLAGPDTQYF,TGTGCCAGCTCGCCGTACCTAGCGGGGCCAGATACGCAGTATTTT
TRBJ2-1,TRBD1,many,TRBV5-1,CASTHPGQAHDEQFF,TGCGCCAGCACGCACCCGGGACAGGCGCACGATGAGCAGTTCTTC
TRBJ2-3,.,.,TRBV29-1,CSSMGRESPGADTQYF,TGCAGCTCGATGGGGCGGGAATCCCCGGGGGCAGATACGCAGTATTTT
TRBJ2-3,.,once,TRBV24-1,CATSDLAGAQPDTQYF,TGTGCCACCAGTGATTTGGCGGGGGCGCAGCCAGATACGCAGTATTTT
TRBJ2-5,.,.,TRBV7-3,CASSNTGETQYF,TGTGCCAGCAGCAATACAGGGGAGACCCAGTACTTC
TRBJ2-1,TRBD2,.,TRBV5-6,CASSLLLAGGPSSYNEQFF,TGTGCCAGCAGCTTGTTACTAGCGGGAGGACCCAGCTCCTACAATGAGCAGTTCTTC
TRBJ2-3,TRBD2,few,TRBV7-3,CASSPGGLSTDTQYF,TGTGCCAGCAGCCCCGGGGGACTATCCACAGATACGCAGTATTTT
TRBJ1-5,TRBD1,few,TRBV12-3/TRBV12-4,CASSPGPGTENQPQHF,TGTGCCAGCAGTCCTGGCCCCGGGACAGAGAATCAGCCCCAGCATTTT
TRBJ2-3,.,.,TRBV5-1,CASSLLGPDVTSTDTQYF,TGCGCCAGCAGCCTACTTGGTCCAGATGTTACCAGCACAGATACGCAGTATTTT
TRBJ2-1,TRBD1,.,TRBV5-1,CASSFPQGAGEQFF,TGCGCCAGCAGCTTCCCGCAGGGGGCAGGGGAGCAGTTCTTC
TRBJ2-7,.,many,TRBV5-1,CASSLEGALDEQYF,TGCGCCAGCAGCTTGGAGGGAGCGCTAGACGAGCAGTACTTC
TRBJ2-2,.,few,TRBV2,CASSKQWKGELFF,TGTGCCAGCAGTAAGCAGTGGAAAGGGGAGCTGTTTTTT
TRBJ2-1,TRBD2,.,TRBV20-1,CSAKLAGNYNEQFF,TGCAGTGCTAAACTAGCGGGCAACTACAATGAGCAGTTCTTC
TRBJ2-1,.,few,TRBV12-5,CASGLVTLGLAHNEQFF,TGTGCTAGTGGTTTGGTAACTTTGGGGCTAGCGCACAATGAGCAGTTCTTC
TRBJ2-5,.,.,TRBV5-6,CASSLGSEETQYF,TGTGCCAGCAGCTTGGGATCCGAAGAGACCCAGTACTTC
TRBJ2-7,TRBD2,few,TRBV4-1,CASSQDPTSGRALGEQYF,TGCGCCAGCAGCCAAGACCCTACTAGCGGGAGGGCCCTCGGCGAGCAGTACTTC
TRBJ1-5,.,once,TRBV19,CASSLADSNSNQPQHF,TGTGCCAGTAGTCTCGCGGACAGTAATAGCAATCAGCCCCAGCATTTT
TRBJ2-1,.,few,TRBV7-2,CASGVGFSYNEQFF,TGTGCCAGCGGCGTGGGATTCTCCTACAATGAGCAGTTCTTC
TRBJ2-5,.,few,TRBV20-1,CSARDGPSETQYF,TGCAGTGCTAGAGATGGACCGTCGGAGACCCAGTACTTC
TRBJ2-5,TRBD2,.,TRBV5-5,CASSLPSGRRETQYF,TGTGCCAGCAGCTTGCCTAGCGGGAGACGAGAGACCCAGTACTTC